This T cell receptor beta chain was identified during a study of cytomegalovirus exposure and HLA in healthy donors. Study details: Ancestry clustering placed around four fifths of roughly 400 genotyped donors in the Caucasian-associated cluster.

Turning to this clone: As yet, its antigen is unknown.

General observations from the study: In a later analysis, at a false discovery rate of 0.05, 15,000 to 20,000 TCR beta sequences were associated with HLA alleles.

13 Jbeta primers and 60 Vbeta primers were used for the PCR. The data were produced by immunoSEQ multiplex PCR, yet TCRdb's version contains in-frame clones alone and is incomplete. The sample has roughly 180,000 clones; more than 60% are singletons. V lost 3 bases and J lost 2, with 10 bases in between. The CDR3 sequence is 14 residues long. Germline CDR1 is MNHEY and CDR2 is SVGAGI. Sequencing was done on a sample of PBMCs. This TCR derives from a woman aged 25 to 39 in good health and CMV-seropositive. The chain links TRBV6-5 to TRBJ1-1, with D perhaps TRBD1 (5 bases). Written as DNA, the CDR3 is TGTGCCAGCAGTTATTCAACAGGTAACACTGAAGCTTTCTTT. Residues: CASSYSTGNTEAFF.